This T cell receptor (beta chain) comes out of a study of blood T cell repertoires in COVID-19. Libraries were prepared by immunoSEQ multiplex PCR; TCRdb keeps only in-frame clonotypes and omits some of them. The repertoire holds roughly 250,000 clones, with approximately 85% as singletons. V gave up 1 base and J gave up 7 bases, with 10 bases separating them. This CDR3 contains 14 residues. CDR1 is SGHAT and CDR2 is FQDESV in the germline V gene (reference sequence). This TCR came from a woman aged 45-59 years who had recovered from COVID-19. The material sequenced was PBMCs or T cells enriched from blood (not recorded which). V usage is TRBV11-1 and J usage is TRBJ2-2; D is unclear. This CDR3 reads CASSLEPRFGELFF. The DNA for the CDR3 is TGTGCCAGCAGCTTAGAACCCAGGTTCGGGGAGCTGTTTTTT.